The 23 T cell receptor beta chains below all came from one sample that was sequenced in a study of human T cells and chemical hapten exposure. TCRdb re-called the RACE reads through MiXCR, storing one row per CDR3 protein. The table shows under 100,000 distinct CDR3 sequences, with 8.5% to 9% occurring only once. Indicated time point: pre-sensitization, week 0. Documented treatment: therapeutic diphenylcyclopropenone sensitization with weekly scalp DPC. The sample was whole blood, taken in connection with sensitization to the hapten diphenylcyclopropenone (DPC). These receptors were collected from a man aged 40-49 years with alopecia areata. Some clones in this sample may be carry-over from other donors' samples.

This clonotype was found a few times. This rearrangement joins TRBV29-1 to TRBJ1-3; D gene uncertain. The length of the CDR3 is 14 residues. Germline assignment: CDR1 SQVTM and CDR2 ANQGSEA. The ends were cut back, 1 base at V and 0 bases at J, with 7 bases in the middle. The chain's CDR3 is CSVEAGNSGNTIYF. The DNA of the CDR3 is TGCAGCGTTGAAGCAGGCAACTCTGGAAACACCATATATTTT.

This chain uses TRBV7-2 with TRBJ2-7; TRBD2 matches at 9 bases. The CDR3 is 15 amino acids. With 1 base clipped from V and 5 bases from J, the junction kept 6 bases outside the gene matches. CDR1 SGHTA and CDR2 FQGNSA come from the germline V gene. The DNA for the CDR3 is TGTGCCAGCAGCTTAGGCGGCGGGAGGGCCGACGAGCAGTACTTC. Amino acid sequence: CASSLGGGRADEQYF.

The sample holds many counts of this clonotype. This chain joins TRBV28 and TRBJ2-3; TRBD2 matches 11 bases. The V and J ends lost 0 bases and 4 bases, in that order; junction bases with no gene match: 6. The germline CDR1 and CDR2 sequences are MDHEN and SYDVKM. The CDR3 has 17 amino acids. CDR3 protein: CASSLWGGLAGSDTQYF. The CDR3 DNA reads TGTGCCAGCAGTTTATGGGGTGGACTAGCGGGCTCAGATACGCAGTATTTT.

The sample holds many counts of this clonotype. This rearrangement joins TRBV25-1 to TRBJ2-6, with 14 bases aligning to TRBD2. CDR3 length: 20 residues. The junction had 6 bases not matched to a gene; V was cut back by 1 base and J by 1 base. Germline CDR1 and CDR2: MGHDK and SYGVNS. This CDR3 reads CASSESGTSGSFSGANVLTF. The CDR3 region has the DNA TGTGCCAGCAGTGAATCCGGGACTAGCGGGAGTTTTTCTGGGGCCAACGTCCTGACTTTC. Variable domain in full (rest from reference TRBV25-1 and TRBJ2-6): EADIYQTPRYLVIGTGKKITLECSQTMGHDKMYWYQQDPGMELHLIHYSYGVNSTEKGDLSSESTVSRIRTEHFPLTLESARPSHTSQYLCASSESGTSGSFSGANVLTFGAGSRLTVL.

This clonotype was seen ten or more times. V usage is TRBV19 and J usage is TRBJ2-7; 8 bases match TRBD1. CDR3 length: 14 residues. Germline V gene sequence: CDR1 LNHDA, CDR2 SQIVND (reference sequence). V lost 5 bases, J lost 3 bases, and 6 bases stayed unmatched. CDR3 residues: CASSSGQVSYEQYF. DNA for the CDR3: TGTGCCAGTAGTTCGGGACAGGTGAGCTACGAGCAGTACTTC.

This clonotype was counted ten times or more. In nucleotides, the CDR3 is TGTGCCAGCTCACCGAACAGACTCCGGGGCGGGGGAGACGAGCAGTACTTC. This translates into CASSPNRLRGGGDEQYF. The V and J genes are TRBV18 and TRBJ2-7; 7 bases line up with TRBD2. The CDR3 has 17 amino acids. The germline gives CDR1 KGHSH, CDR2 LQKENI. The junction had 16 bases not matched to a gene; V was cut back by 3 bases and J by 5 bases.

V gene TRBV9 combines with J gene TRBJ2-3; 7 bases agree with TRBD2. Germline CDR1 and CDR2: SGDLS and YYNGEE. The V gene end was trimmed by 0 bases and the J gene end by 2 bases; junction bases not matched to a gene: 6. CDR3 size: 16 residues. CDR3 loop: CASSVDLAEPTDTQYF. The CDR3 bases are TGTGCCAGCAGCGTAGACCTAGCGGAGCCCACAGATACGCAGTATTTT.

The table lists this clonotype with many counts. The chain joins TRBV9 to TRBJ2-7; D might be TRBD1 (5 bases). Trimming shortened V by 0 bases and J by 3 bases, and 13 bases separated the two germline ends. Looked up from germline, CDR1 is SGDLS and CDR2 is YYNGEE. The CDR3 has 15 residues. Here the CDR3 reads CASSVDVGAIYEQYF. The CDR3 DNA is TGTGCCAGCAGCGTAGATGTTGGGGCAATCTACGAGCAGTACTTC.

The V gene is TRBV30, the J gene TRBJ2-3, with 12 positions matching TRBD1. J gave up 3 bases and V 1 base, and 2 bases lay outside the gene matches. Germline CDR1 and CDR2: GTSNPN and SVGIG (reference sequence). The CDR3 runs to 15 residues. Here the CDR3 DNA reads TGTGCCTGGAGTGGGGACAGGGGGCGTACAGATACGCAGTATTTT. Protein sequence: CAWSGDRGRTDTQYF.

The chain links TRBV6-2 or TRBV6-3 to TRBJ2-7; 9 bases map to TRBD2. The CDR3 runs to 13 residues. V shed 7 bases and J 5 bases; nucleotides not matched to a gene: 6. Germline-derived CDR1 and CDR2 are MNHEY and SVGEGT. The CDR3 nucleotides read TGTGCCAGCATTTCTAGCGGGATTGACGAGCAGTACTTC. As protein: CASISSGIDEQYF.

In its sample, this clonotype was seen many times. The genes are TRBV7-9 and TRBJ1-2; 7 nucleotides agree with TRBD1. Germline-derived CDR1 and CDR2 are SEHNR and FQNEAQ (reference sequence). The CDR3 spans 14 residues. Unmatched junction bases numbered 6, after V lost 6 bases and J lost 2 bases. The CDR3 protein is CASRSGQSNYGYTF. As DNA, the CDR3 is TGTGCCAGCAGATCGGGACAGTCCAACTATGGCTACACCTTC.

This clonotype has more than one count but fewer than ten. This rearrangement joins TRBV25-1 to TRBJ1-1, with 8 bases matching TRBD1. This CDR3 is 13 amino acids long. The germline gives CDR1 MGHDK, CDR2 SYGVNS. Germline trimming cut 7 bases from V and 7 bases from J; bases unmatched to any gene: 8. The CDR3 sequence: CASTPTGGVEAFF. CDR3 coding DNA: TGTGCCAGCACCCCTACAGGGGGGGTTGAAGCTTTCTTT.

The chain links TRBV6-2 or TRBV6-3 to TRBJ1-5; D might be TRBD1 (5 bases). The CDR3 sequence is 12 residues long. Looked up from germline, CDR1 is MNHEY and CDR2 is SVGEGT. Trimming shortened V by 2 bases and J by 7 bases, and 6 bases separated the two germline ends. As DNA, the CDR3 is TGTGCCAGCAGTTACGGACAACAGCCCCAGCATTTT. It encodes CASSYGQQPQHF.

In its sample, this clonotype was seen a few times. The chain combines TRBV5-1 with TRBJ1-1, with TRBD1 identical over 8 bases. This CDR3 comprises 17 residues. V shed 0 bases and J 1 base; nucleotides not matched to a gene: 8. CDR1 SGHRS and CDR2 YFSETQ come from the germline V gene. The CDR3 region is CASSLGFTGGKNTEAFF. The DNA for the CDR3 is TGCGCCAGCAGCTTGGGTTTCACAGGGGGGAAGAACACTGAAGCTTTCTTT.

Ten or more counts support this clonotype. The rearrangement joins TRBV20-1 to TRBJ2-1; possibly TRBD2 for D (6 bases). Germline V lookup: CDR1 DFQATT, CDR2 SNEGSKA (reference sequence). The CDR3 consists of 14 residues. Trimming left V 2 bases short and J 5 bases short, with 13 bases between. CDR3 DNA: TGCAGTGCTAGAAGGGCGGAGGGCAACAATGAGCAGTTCTTC. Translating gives CSARRAEGNNEQFF.

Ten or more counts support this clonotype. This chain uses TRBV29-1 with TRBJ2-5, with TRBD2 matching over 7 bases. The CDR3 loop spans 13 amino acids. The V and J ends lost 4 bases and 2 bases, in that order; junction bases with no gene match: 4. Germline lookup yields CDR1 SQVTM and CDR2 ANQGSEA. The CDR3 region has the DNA TGCAGCGTTGGCCCGGGACTACAAGAGACCCAGTACTTC. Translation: CSVGPGLQETQYF.

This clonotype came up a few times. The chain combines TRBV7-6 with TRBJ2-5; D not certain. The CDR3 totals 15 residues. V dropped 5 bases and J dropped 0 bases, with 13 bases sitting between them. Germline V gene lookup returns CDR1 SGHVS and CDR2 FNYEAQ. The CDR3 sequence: CASSAAHLYQETQYF. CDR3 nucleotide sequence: TGTGCCAGCAGCGCCGCCCATTTGTACCAAGAGACCCAGTACTTC. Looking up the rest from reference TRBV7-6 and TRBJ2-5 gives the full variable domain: GAGVSQSPRYKVTKRGQDVALRCDPISGHVSLYWYRQALGQGPEFLTYFNYEAQQDKSGLPNDRFSAERPEGSISTLTIQRTEQRDSAMYRCASSAAHLYQETQYFGPGTRLLVL.

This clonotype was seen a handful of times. CDR3 DNA: TGTGCCAGCAGCTTAGCGGCGGGCGGGGCCAACGTCCTGACTTTC. Residues: CASSLAAGGANVLTF. The V and J genes are TRBV7-2 and TRBJ2-6, with D possibly being TRBD2 (5 bases). The germline V gene encodes CDR1 SGHTA and CDR2 FQGNSA. The V end was cut by 0 bases, the J end by 4 bases, with 7 bases between. The CDR3 length is 15 residues. Complete variable domain (other parts from reference TRBV7-2 and TRBJ2-6): GAGVSQSPSNKVTEKGKDVELRCDPISGHTALYWYRQSLGQGLEFLIYFQGNSAPDKSGLPSDRFSAERTGGSVSTLTIQRTQQEDSAVYLCASSLAAGGANVLTFGAGSRLTVL.

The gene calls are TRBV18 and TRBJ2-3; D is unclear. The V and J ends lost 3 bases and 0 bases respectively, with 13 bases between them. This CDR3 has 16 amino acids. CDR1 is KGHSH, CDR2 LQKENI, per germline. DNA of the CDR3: TGTGCCAGCTCACCGCTCTACAGAGCTAGCACAGATACGCAGTATTTT. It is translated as CASSPLYRASTDTQYF.

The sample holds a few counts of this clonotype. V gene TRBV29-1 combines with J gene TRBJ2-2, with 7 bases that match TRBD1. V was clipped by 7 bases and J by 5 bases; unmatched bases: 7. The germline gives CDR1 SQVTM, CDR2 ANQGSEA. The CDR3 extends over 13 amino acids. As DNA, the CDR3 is TGCAGCGGGCGACAGGGATGGACCGGGGAGCTGTTTTTT. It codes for CSGRQGWTGELFF.

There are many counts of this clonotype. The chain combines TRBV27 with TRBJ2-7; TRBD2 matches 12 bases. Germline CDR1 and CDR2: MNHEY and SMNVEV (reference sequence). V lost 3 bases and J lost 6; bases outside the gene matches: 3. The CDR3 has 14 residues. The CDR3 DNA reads TGTGCCAGCAGTTTTCTAGCGGGAGGGTCCGAGCAGTACTTC. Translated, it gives CASSFLAGGSEQYF.

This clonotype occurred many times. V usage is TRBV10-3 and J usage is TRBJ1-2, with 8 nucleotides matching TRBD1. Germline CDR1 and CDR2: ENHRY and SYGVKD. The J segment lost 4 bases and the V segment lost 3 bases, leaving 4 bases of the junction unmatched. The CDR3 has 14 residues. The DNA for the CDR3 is TGTGCCATCAGTGATGGACAGGGTTTCTATGGCTACACCTTC. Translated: CAISDGQGFYGYTF.

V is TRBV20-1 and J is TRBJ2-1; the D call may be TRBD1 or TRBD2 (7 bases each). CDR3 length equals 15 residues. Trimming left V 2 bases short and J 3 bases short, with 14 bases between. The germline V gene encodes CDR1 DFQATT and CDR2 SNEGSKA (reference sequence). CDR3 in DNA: TGCAGTGCTAGAATCAGGGGGGGGAACTACAATGAGCAGTTCTTC. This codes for CSARIRGGNYNEQFF.